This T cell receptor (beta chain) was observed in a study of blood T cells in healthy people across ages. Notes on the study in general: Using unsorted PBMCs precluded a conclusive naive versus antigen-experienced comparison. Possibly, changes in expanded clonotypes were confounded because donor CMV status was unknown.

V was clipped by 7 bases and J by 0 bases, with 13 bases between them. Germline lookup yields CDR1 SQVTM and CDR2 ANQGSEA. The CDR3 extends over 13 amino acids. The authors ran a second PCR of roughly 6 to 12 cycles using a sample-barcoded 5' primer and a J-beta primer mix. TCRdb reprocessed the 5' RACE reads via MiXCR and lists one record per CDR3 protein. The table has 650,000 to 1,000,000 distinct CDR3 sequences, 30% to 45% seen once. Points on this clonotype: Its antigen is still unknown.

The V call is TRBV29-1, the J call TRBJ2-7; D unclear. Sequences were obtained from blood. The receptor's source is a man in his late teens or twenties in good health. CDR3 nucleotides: TGCAGCGCCTATCGGCCGAGCTCCTACGAGCAGTACTTC. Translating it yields CSAYRPSSYEQYF.